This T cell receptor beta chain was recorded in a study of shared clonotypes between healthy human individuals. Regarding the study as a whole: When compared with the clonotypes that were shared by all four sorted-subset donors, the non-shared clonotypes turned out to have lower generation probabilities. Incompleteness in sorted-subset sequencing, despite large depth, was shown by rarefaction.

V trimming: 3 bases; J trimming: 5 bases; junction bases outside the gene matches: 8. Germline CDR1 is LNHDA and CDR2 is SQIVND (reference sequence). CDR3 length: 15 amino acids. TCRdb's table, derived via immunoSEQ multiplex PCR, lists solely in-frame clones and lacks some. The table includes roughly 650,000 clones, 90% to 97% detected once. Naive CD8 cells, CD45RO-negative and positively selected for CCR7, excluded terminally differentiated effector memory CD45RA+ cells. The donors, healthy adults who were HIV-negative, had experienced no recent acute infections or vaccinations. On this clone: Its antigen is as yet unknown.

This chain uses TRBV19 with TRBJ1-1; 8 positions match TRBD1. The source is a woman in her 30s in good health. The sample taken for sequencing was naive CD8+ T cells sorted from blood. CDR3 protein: CASSIPGQVTTEAFF. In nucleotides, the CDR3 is TGTGCCAGTAGTATCCCGGGACAGGTAACAACTGAAGCTTTCTTT.